Each of the 32 T cell receptor beta chains below was sequenced from the same sample in a study of blood T cell repertoires in COVID-19. Measured with immunoSEQ multiplex PCR; TCRdb has only the in-frame clones, and not every one. This repertoire shows fewer than 350,000 clones, under 90% found once; its top ten account for approximately 5.5%. The sample comprised PBMCs or T cells enriched from blood (not recorded which). The receptor source for this set is a man between 60 and 75 years old who had recovered from COVID-19.

The chain employs TRBV5-4 and TRBJ1-3, with TRBD1 matching 7 bases. Looked up from germline, CDR1 is SGHNT and CDR2 is YYREEE (reference sequence). This CDR3 comprises 17 residues. The ends lost 0 bases at V and 0 bases at J; junction bases unmatched: 6. CDR3 sequence reads: CASSLATGANSGNTIYF. The CDR3 nucleotides read TGTGCCAGCAGCTTGGCCACAGGGGCGAACTCTGGAAACACCATATATTTT.

The V and J genes are TRBV5-8 and TRBJ2-5, with 14 bases aligning to TRBD2. Per the germline V gene, CDR1 is SGHTS and CDR2 is YDEGEE. The CDR3 length is 16 residues. The junction had 7 bases not matched to a gene; V was cut back by 4 bases and J by 5 bases. The CDR3 DNA sequence: TGTGCCAGCAGCAACATGGGACTAGCGGGAGCGGAGACCCAGTACTTC. This sequence encodes CASSNMGLAGAETQYF.

The sample holds one count of this clone. The rearrangement joins TRBV3-1 (or the pseudogene TRBV3-2) to TRBJ1-2; 7 bases match TRBD1. CDR3 length equals 15 residues. Losses at the gene ends were 4 bases for V and 0 bases for J; bases not matched to a gene: 5. The germline V gene encodes CDR1 LGHDT and CDR2 YNNKEL (reference sequence). The CDR3 spells CASSPRDSPNYGYTF. CDR3 nucleotide sequence: TGTGCCAGCAGCCCCCGGGACAGCCCTAACTATGGCTACACCTTC.

The V and J genes are TRBV19 and TRBJ2-2; D gene uncertain. Germline lookup yields CDR1 LNHDA and CDR2 SQIVND (reference sequence). The V end was cut by 3 bases, the J end by 1 base, with 6 bases between. The CDR3 is 14 residues long. CDR3 DNA sequence: TGTGCCAGTAGTATGAGTAAGAACACCGGGGAGCTGTTTTTT. It encodes CASSMSKNTGELFF.

Concerning this clone: This specimen includes other DNA sequences encoding the same CDR3. The rearrangement links TRBV6-2 or TRBV6-3 to TRBJ2-7; D unresolved. This CDR3 comprises 12 residues. The germline CDR1 and CDR2 sequences are MNHEY and SVGEGT. V gave up 5 bases and J gave up 4 bases, with 9 bases separating them. DNA for the CDR3: TGTGCCAGCAGTGCGACGGGTTACGAGCAGTACTTC. As protein: CASSATGYEQYF.

This sequence joins TRBV18 and TRBJ1-1; D gene ambiguous. The germline CDR1 and CDR2 sequences are KGHSH and LQKENI. The CDR3 has 15 amino acids. The V and J ends lost 7 bases and 4 bases respectively, with 19 bases between them. This CDR3 reads CASCTRDYSGTEAFF. CDR3 bases: TGTGCCAGCTGTACGCGAGATTATTCGGGCACTGAAGCTTTCTTT.

This sequence joins TRBV23-1 and TRBJ1-5; D is ambiguous. TRBV23-1 is assigned to the ORF class and has an uncertain function. V was shortened by 4 bases and J by 0 bases, with 13 bases between the two germline ends. The CDR3 is made up of 16 amino acids. The CDR3 DNA is TGCGCCAGCAGTCCCGGGGTGATCAGTAGCAATCAGCCCCAGCATTTT. This codes for CASSPGVISSNQPQHF.

The CDR3 coding sequence is TGTGCCAGCAGCCTCCCTCGGGGGGGAGGGCCCGGGGAGCTGTTTTTT. Its protein is CASSLPRGGGPGELFF. V is TRBV3-1 (or the pseudogene TRBV3-2) and J is TRBJ2-2; 8 positions agree with TRBD2. The CDR3 consists of 16 residues. V shed 4 bases and J 6 bases; nucleotides not matched to a gene: 10. Germline V gene lookup returns CDR1 LGHDT and CDR2 YNNKEL (reference sequence).

V usage is TRBV29-1 and J usage is TRBJ2-3; D ambiguous. Trimming removed 7 bases from V and 2 bases from J, with 16 bases in between. CDR3 length equals 14 residues. Germline loops: CDR1 SQVTM, CDR2 ANQGSEA. The CDR3 nucleotides are TGCAGCGCCCGTGCGACAATTCCCACAGATACGCAGTATTTT. It yields the protein CSARATIPTDTQYF.

In this sample, this clone turned up once. V usage is TRBV19 and J usage is TRBJ1-5; the D is unclear. This CDR3 is 12 amino acids long. V lost 5 bases and J lost 0, with 2 bases in between. Germline CDR1 LNHDA, CDR2 SQIVND (reference sequence). The CDR3 sequence is CASSYSNQPQHF. The CDR3 DNA reads as TGTGCCAGTAGTTATAGCAATCAGCCCCAGCATTTT.

On this clone itself: The same CDR3 can be traced to other DNA sequences in this sample. The CDR3: CASSPTAQETQYF. For the CDR3, the DNA is TGTGCCAGCAGCCCGACAGCCCAAGAGACCCAGTACTTC. J is TRBJ2-5 and V is TRBV7-2, with a possible D match to TRBD1 (5 bases). Looked up from germline, CDR1 is SGHTA and CDR2 is FQGNSA. Trimming pared 5 bases from V and 1 base from J, leaving 8 bases between. The CDR3 has 13 residues.

This chain joins TRBV5-1 and TRBJ1-5; D is uncertain. The CDR3 is 13 amino acids. The germline V and J ends were trimmed by 1 base and 1 base, with 3 bases remaining between them. Germline V gene sequence: CDR1 SGHRS, CDR2 YFSETQ. The CDR3 loop reads CASSLSSNQPQHF. The CDR3 region has the DNA TGCGCCAGCAGCTTGTCAAGCAATCAGCCCCAGCATTTT.

The chain joins TRBV2 to TRBJ1-3; 8 positions match TRBD1. V lost 6 bases to trimming and J lost 4 bases; unmatched junction nucleotides: 8. Germline CDR1 is SNHLY and CDR2 is FYNNEI. The CDR3 spans 15 residues. The CDR3 DNA reads as TGTGCCAGCAGCCTTATGACAGGGGTCGGAAACACCATATATTTT. This sequence encodes CASSLMTGVGNTIYF.

The chain couples TRBV6-4 to TRBJ1-6; D remains unclear. This CDR3 is built from 13 residues. CDR1 is MRHNA, CDR2 SNTAGT, per germline. Trimming pared 4 bases from V and 7 bases from J, leaving 8 bases between. The CDR3 sequence is CASSGEINSPLHF. CDR3 bases: TGTGCCAGCAGTGGTGAGATAAATTCACCCCTCCACTTT.

This chain uses TRBV19 with TRBJ2-1; D might be TRBD1 (6 bases). The germline CDR1 and CDR2 sequences are LNHDA and SQIVND (reference sequence). The V end lost 2 bases, the J end lost 0 bases, and 11 bases lay between the germline ends. The CDR3 extends over 16 amino acids. Written as DNA, the CDR3 is TGTGCCAGTAGTATAAGACAGGCCGGCTCCTACAATGAGCAGTTCTTC. It specifies CASSIRQAGSYNEQFF.

The chain has TRBV6-5 and TRBJ2-7; a possible D gene is TRBD1 (5 bases). CDR3 length: 13 residues. The V end was cut by 6 bases, the J end by 5 bases, with 14 bases between. From germline, CDR1 is MNHEY and CDR2 SVGAGI. In DNA form, the CDR3 reads TGTGCCAGCAGCCTCTCGTGGGGCAACGAGCAGTACTTC. Its protein product is CASSLSWGNEQYF.

The chain joins TRBV5-6 to TRBJ1-1; TRBD1 matches at 12 bases. This CDR3 is built from 18 residues. V trimming: 3 bases; J trimming: 0 bases; junction bases outside the gene matches: 9. Germline CDR1 is SGHDT and CDR2 is YYEEEE. The CDR3 DNA reads TGTGCCAGCAGCTCACGGGACAGGGGGCGTCTAATGAACACTGAAGCTTTCTTT. It encodes CASSSRDRGRLMNTEAFF.

The chain joins TRBV11-3 to TRBJ2-1; 10 bases line up with TRBD2. Germline CDR1 SGHNT, CDR2 YENEEA. The CDR3 is 16 amino acids. Unmatched junction bases numbered 6, after V lost 1 base and J lost 6 bases. The CDR3 bases are TGTGCCAGCAGCTTAGGACTAGCGGGCTTCGCCAATGAGCAGTTCTTC. It specifies CASSLGLAGFANEQFF.

The V and J genes are TRBV24-1 and TRBJ2-1; 10 bases are a match to TRBD2. V dropped 4 bases and J dropped 4; count of bases not matched to a gene: 12. The CDR3 is 18 residues long. CDR1 and CDR2 from the germline V gene are KGHDR and SFDVKD. CDR3: CATSDPGGTSGNYNEQFF. The CDR3, as DNA: TGTGCCACCAGTGACCCGGGGGGAACTAGCGGGAATTACAATGAGCAGTTCTTC.

The chain joins TRBV21-1 to TRBJ2-1; whether TRBD2, the table's D call, matches the DNA was not checked. TRBV21-1 is described as a pseudogene. The CDR3 covers 16 residues. The CDR3 region has the DNA TGTGCCAGCAGCTTCGAACAAGCGTTCTCCTACAATGAGCAGTTCTTC. It specifies CASSFEQAFSYNEQFF.

This clone was detected a few times. The chain has TRBV6-2 or TRBV6-3 and TRBJ2-3; 11 nucleotides align to TRBD2. The CDR3 covers 21 residues. The V gene end was trimmed by 2 bases and the J gene end by 3 bases; junction bases not matched to a gene: 19. Germline-derived CDR1 and CDR2 are MNHEY and SVGEGT. The CDR3 DNA sequence: TGTGCCAGCAGTTACCCCACCCCGGGACTAGCGGACGTCATAAGAACAGATACGCAGTATTTT. Translated: CASSYPTPGLADVIRTDTQYF.

As for this clone: Other DNA sequences in the same sample also yield this CDR3. This chain uses TRBV3-1 (or the pseudogene TRBV3-2) with TRBJ2-7; D unclear. Trimming took off 6 bases at V and 3 bases at J, with 6 bases between the two ends. The CDR3 extends over 11 amino acids. In germline, CDR1 is LGHDT, CDR2 YNNKEL (reference sequence). The CDR3: CASSRSYEQYF. DNA of the CDR3: TGTGCCAGCAGTCGGAGCTACGAGCAGTACTTC.

Here the CDR3 reads CASSLVSGGGGQPQHF. The CDR3 DNA follows: TGTGCCAGCAGCTTGGTGTCAGGGGGCGGCGGGCAGCCCCAGCATTTT. This chain joins TRBV5-6 and TRBJ1-5; 8 nucleotides agree with TRBD1. The CDR3 is 16 residues long. In germline, CDR1 is SGHDT, CDR2 YYEEEE. V lost 0 bases to trimming and J lost 7 bases; unmatched junction nucleotides: 9.

This clone was found a few times. The chain links TRBV2 to TRBJ1-5; 7 bases align to TRBD1. The length of the CDR3 is 13 residues. Per the germline V gene, CDR1 is SNHLY and CDR2 is FYNNEI. After removal of 6 bases from V and 6 bases from J, the junction contained 5 bases not matched to a gene. The CDR3, as DNA: TGTGCCAGCAGCGACAGGGATCTTCAGCCCCAGCATTTT. Translated: CASSDRDLQPQHF.

V is TRBV10-3 and J is TRBJ1-6; no firm D call. Trimming pared 4 bases from V and 6 bases from J, leaving 10 bases between. Germline CDR1 reads ENHRY; CDR2 reads SYGVKD. CDR3 size: 14 residues. CDR3 coding DNA: TGTGCCATCAGTGGGGCGGACTTTAATTCACCCCTCCACTTT. It encodes CAISGADFNSPLHF.

The CDR3 region has the DNA TGTGCCAGCAGTGGTCCCGGTTTTGCAGATACGCAGTATTTT. It yields the protein CASSGPGFADTQYF. The V and J genes are TRBV28 and TRBJ2-3; the D is unclear. The CDR3 is 14 residues long. V was cut by 5 bases and J by 4 bases, with 13 bases left in between. CDR1 is MDHEN, CDR2 SYDVKM, per germline.

The gene calls are TRBV27 and TRBJ2-7; 7 bases fit TRBD2. The CDR3 has 19 residues. Looked up from germline, CDR1 is MNHEY and CDR2 is SMNVEV (reference sequence). After removal of 3 bases from V and 4 bases from J, the junction contained 21 bases not matched to a gene. The CDR3 DNA reads TGTGCCAGCAGTTTCTCAGGGCAATTAGCTGGCGGGAGCGGGTACGAGCAGTACTTC. It translates to CASSFSGQLAGGSGYEQYF.

This clone was detected a few times. This chain connects TRBV18 to TRBJ1-3, with TRBD1 matching over 7 bases. The CDR3 sequence is 16 residues long. Germline V lookup: CDR1 KGHSH, CDR2 LQKENI. V was clipped by 1 base and J by 2 bases; unmatched bases: 5. The CDR3 nucleotides read TGTGCCAGCTCACCACAGGGGGCGTCTACTGGAAACACCATATATTTT. Its translation is CASSPQGASTGNTIYF.

The chain has TRBV5-1 and TRBJ1-3; 7 bases agree with TRBD1. The V gene's germline CDR1 is SGHRS and CDR2 YFSETQ. V lost 5 bases, J lost 0 bases, and 8 bases stayed unmatched. CDR3 size: 16 residues. In nucleotides, the CDR3 is TGCGCCAGCAGACGAGACCGGGACAGCTCTGGAAACACCATATATTTT. This encodes CASRRDRDSSGNTIYF.

The sample holds one count of this clone. The chain employs TRBV2 and TRBJ2-5; TRBD2 aligns across 12 bases. V shed 6 bases and J 5 bases; nucleotides not matched to a gene: 19. In germline, CDR1 is SNHLY, CDR2 FYNNEI. This CDR3 has 19 amino acids. The CDR3 DNA is TGTGCCAGCAGCTCACTAGCGGGAGGCCGTCCTCTACGTGGGGAGACCCAGTACTTC. Its protein product is CASSSLAGGRPLRGETQYF.

The rearrangement uses TRBV5-1 and TRBJ2-7; the D gene is possibly TRBD2 (6 bases). Deletions cut 4 bases from V and 6 bases from J, with 17 bases between. This CDR3 has 14 amino acids. Germline CDR1 is SGHRS and CDR2 is YFSETQ. The CDR3 sequence is CASSRTAGPPEQYF. CDR3 bases: TGCGCCAGCAGCCGCACCGCGGGGCCCCCCGAGCAGTACTTC. The variable domain in full, with the rest retrieved from reference TRBV5-1 and TRBJ2-7, is KAGVTQTPRYLIKTRGQQVTLSCSPISGHRSVSWYQQTPGQGLQFLFEYFSETQRNKGNFPGRFSGRQFSNSRSEMNVSTLELGDSALYLCASSRTAGPPEQYFGPGTRLTVT.

This clone was seen only once. This chain links TRBV19 with TRBJ1-2; the match to TRBD1 covers 8 bases. Germline V lookup: CDR1 LNHDA, CDR2 SQIVND (reference sequence). This CDR3 comprises 15 residues. The V gene end was trimmed by 5 bases and the J gene end by 4 bases; junction bases not matched to a gene: 9. The CDR3 protein is CASSWGQGATYGYTF. The CDR3 DNA follows: TGTGCCAGTAGTTGGGGGCAGGGGGCTACCTATGGCTACACCTTC.